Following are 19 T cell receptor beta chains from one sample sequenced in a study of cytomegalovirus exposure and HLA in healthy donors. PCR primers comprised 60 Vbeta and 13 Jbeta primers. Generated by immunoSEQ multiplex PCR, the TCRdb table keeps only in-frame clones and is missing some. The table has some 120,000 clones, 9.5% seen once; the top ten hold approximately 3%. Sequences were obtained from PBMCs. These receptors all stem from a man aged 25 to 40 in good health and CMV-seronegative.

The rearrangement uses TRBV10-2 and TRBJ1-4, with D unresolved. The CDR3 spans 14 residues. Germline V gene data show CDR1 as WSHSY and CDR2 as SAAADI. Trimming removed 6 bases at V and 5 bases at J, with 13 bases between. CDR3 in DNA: TGCGCCAGCAGGAGGTTTCCGTCGAATGAAAAACTGTTTTTT. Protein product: CASRRFPSNEKLFF.

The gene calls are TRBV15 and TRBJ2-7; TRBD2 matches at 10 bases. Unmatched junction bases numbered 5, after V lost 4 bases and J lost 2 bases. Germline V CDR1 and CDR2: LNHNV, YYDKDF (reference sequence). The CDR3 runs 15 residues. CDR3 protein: CATSIISGRTYEQYF. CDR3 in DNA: TGTGCCACCAGCATTATTAGCGGGAGGACCTACGAGCAGTACTTC.

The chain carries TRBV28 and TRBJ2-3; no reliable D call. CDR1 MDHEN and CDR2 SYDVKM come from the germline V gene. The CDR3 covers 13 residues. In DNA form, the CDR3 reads TGTGCAGGTAGCAGAAAAAACACAGATACGCAGTATTTT. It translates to CAGSRKNTDTQYF. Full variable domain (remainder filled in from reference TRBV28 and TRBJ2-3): DVKVTQSSRYLVKRTGEKVFLECVQDMDHENMFWYRQDPGLGLRLIYFSYDVKMKEKGDIPEGYSVSREKKERFSLILESASTNQTSMYLCAGSRKNTDTQYFGPGTRLTVL.

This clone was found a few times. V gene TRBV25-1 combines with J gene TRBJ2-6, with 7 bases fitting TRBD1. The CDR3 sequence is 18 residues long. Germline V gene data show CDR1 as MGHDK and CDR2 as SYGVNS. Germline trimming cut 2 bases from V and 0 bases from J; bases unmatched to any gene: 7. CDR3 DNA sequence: TGTGCCAGCAGTGAAAGACAGGGACGCTCCTCTGGGGCCAACGTCCTGACTTTC. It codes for CASSERQGRSSGANVLTF.

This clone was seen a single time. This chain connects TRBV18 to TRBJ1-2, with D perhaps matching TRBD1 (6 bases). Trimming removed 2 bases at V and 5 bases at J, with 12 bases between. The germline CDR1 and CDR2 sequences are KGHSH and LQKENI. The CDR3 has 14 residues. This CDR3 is CASSPDQGGYGYTF. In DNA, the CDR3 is TGTGCCAGCTCACCAGATCAAGGGGGATATGGCTACACCTTC.

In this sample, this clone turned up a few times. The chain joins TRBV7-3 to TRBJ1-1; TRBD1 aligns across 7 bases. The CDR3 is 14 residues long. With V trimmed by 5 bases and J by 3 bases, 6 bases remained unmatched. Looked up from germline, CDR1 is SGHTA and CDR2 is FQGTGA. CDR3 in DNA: TGTGCCAGCAGCGTTGACAGGGTCGACACTGAAGCTTTCTTT. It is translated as CASSVDRVDTEAFF.

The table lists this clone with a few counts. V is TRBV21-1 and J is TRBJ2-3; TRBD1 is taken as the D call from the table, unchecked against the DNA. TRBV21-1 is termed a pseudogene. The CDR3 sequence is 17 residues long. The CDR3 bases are TGTGCCAGCAGCAAAAAGTTTCAGGGGCCTAGCACAGATACGCAGTATTTT. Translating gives CASSKKFQGPSTDTQYF.

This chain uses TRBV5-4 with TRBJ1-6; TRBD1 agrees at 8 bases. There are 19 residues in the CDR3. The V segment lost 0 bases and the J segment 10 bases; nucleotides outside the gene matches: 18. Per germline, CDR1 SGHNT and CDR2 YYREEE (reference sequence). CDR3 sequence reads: CASSLGGTGRTDGKSPLHF. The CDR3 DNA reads TGTGCCAGCAGCTTGGGGGGGACAGGTCGGACGGACGGGAAATCACCCCTCCACTTT.

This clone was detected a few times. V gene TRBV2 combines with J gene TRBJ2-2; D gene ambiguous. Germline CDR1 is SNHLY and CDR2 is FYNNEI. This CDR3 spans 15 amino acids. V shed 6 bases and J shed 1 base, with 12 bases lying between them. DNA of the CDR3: TGTGCCAGCAGACGCACTTCAAGGAACACCGGGGAGCTGTTTTTT. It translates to CASRRTSRNTGELFF.

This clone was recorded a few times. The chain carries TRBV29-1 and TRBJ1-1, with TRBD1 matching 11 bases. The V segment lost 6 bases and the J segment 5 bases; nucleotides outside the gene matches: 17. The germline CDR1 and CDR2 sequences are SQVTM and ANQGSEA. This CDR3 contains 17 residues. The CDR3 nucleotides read TGCAGCGTCAACTATCGGACAGGGGGCGTTGCGAGGACTGAAGCTTTCTTT. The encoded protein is CSVNYRTGGVARTEAFF.

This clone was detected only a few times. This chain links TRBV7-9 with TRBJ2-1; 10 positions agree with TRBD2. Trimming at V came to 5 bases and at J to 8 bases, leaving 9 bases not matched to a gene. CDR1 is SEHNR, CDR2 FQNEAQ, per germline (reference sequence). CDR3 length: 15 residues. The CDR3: CASSPGLAATDEQFF. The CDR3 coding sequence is TGTGCCAGCAGCCCAGGACTAGCGGCCACGGATGAGCAGTTCTTC.

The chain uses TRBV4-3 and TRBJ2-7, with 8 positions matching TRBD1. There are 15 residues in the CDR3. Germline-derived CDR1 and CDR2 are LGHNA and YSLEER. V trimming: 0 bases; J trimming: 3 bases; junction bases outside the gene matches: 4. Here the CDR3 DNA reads TGCGCCAGCAGCCAAGACAGGACAGGGAACTACGAGCAGTACTTC. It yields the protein CASSQDRTGNYEQYF.

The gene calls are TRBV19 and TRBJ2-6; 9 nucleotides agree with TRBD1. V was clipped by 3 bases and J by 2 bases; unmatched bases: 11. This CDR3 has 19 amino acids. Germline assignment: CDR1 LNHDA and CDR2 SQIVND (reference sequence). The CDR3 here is CASSIASGTGSAGANVLTF. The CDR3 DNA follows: TGTGCCAGTAGTATCGCATCCGGGACAGGGTCGGCTGGGGCCAACGTCCTGACTTTC.

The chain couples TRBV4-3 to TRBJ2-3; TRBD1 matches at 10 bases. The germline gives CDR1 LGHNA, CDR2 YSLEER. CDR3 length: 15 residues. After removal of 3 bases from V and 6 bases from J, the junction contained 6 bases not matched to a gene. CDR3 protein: CASSQGGQGRDTQYF. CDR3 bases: TGCGCCAGCAGCCAGGGGGGACAGGGGAGGGATACGCAGTATTTT.

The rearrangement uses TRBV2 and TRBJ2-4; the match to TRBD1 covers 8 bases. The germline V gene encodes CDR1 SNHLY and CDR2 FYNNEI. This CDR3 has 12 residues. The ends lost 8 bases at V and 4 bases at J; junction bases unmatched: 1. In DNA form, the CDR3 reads TGTGCCAGCGGACAGGGTAAAAACATTCAGTACTTC. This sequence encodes CASGQGKNIQYF.

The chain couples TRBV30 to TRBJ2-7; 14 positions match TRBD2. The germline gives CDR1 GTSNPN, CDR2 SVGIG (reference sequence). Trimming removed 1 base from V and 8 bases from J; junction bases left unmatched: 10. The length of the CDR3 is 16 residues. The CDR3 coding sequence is TGTGCCTGGAGTGCAACCTGGGGACTAGCGGGAGATAAGCAGTACTTC. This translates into CAWSATWGLAGDKQYF.

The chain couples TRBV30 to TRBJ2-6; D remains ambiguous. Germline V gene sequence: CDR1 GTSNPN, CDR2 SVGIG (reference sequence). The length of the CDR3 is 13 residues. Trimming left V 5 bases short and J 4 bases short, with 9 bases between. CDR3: CAWGPGGANVLTF. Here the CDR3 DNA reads TGTGCCTGGGGCCCCGGGGGGGCCAACGTCCTGACTTTC. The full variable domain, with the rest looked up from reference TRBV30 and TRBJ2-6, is SQTIHQWPATLVQPVGSPLSLECTVEGTSNPNLYWYRQAAGRGLQLLFYSVGIGQISSEVPQNLSASRPQDRQFILSSKKLLLSDSGFYLCAWGPGGANVLTFGAGSRLTVL.

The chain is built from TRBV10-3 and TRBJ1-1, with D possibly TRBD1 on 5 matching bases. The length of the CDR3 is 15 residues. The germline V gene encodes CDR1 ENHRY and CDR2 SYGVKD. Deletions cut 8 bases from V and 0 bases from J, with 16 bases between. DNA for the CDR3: TGTGCCATCGGACCGGGGACTAATTTGAACACTGAAGCTTTCTTT. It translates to CAIGPGTNLNTEAFF.

The CDR3 reads CASSAENEQFF. The CDR3 DNA is TGTGCCAGCAGCGCTGAGAATGAGCAGTTCTTC. V usage is TRBV9 and J usage is TRBJ2-1; D unclear. V was shortened by 3 bases and J by 7 bases, with 5 bases between the two germline ends. Germline loops: CDR1 SGDLS, CDR2 YYNGEE. The CDR3 has 11 residues.